Presented here are 13 T cell receptor beta chains from one specimen sequenced in a study of blood T cell repertoires in COVID-19. Assay: immunoSEQ multiplex PCR; the TCRdb copy retains only in-frame clones and omits some. The data contain 390,000 or so clones, roughly four fifths of them singletons. Sample: PBMCs or T cells enriched from blood (not recorded which). The receptors derive from a woman between 45 and 65 years old who had recovered from COVID-19.

A single count supports this clone. This chain uses TRBV11-1 with TRBJ2-7; 7 positions agree with TRBD1. From germline, CDR1 is SGHAT and CDR2 FQDESV (reference sequence). Trimming removed 2 bases from V and 3 bases from J; junction bases left unmatched: 4. CDR3 length equals 14 residues. CDR3 in amino acids: CASSLTGAGYEQYF. CDR3 nucleotides: TGTGCCAGCAGCTTAACAGGGGCGGGCTACGAGCAGTACTTC.

The chain is built from TRBV6-5 and TRBJ2-4; D is uncertain. Germline V lookup: CDR1 MNHEY, CDR2 SVGAGI. The CDR3 extends over 15 amino acids. V gave up 8 bases and J gave up 0 bases, with 14 bases separating them. The DNA for the CDR3 is TGTGCCAGCGTGCCAGATCCCTCAGCCAAAAACATTCAGTACTTC. Encoded protein: CASVPDPSAKNIQYF.

The V gene is TRBV5-1, the J gene TRBJ2-7, with TRBD1 as a possible D gene (6 bases). V was cut by 2 bases and J by 5 bases, with 8 bases left in between. The length of the CDR3 is 12 residues. Germline V gene data show CDR1 as SGHRS and CDR2 as YFSETQ. The CDR3 bases are TGCGCCAGCAGCTTACAGGGCCACGAGCAGTACTTC. Protein product: CASSLQGHEQYF.

The gene calls are TRBV3-1 (or the pseudogene TRBV3-2) and TRBJ2-2; D perhaps matches TRBD2 (7 bases). Per the germline V gene, CDR1 is LGHDT and CDR2 is YNNKEL (reference sequence). Deletions cut 3 bases from V and 4 bases from J, with 12 bases between. This CDR3 has 15 residues. In DNA, the CDR3 is TGTGCCAGCAGCCATGGCGGGGGCGGCACCGGGGAGCTGTTTTTT. This codes for CASSHGGGGTGELFF.

This rearrangement joins TRBV12-5 to TRBJ2-7; 13 positions match TRBD2. The V and J ends lost 6 bases and 0 bases, in that order; junction bases with no gene match: 8. Germline V gene lookup returns CDR1 LGHNT and CDR2 FRNRAP. The CDR3 is made up of 17 amino acids. CDR3 amino acids: CASGRLAGGHSSYEQYF. The CDR3 region has the DNA TGTGCTAGTGGACGACTAGCGGGGGGCCACAGCTCCTACGAGCAGTACTTC. The full variable domain, completed using reference TRBV12-5 and TRBJ2-7, is DARVTQTPRHKVTEMGQEVTMRCQPILGHNTVFWYRQTMMQGLELLAYFRNRAPLDDSGMPKDRFSAEMPDATLATLKIQPSEPRDSAVYFCASGRLAGGHSSYEQYFGPGTRLTVT.

The genes are TRBV5-1 and TRBJ1-1; 11 bases line up with TRBD1. CDR1 and CDR2 (germline): SGHRS, YFSETQ. Trimming took 4 bases from V and 7 from J; bases not matched to a gene: 6. This CDR3 comprises 14 residues. The DNA for the CDR3 is TGCGCCAGCAGCGACAGGACAGGGGGCGTTGAAGCTTTCTTT. Protein product: CASSDRTGGVEAFF.

The chain links TRBV2 to TRBJ2-1; D is unclear. Germline V lookup: CDR1 SNHLY, CDR2 FYNNEI. V shed 1 base and J shed 8 bases, with 12 bases lying between them. The CDR3 covers 14 residues. The CDR3 DNA reads as TGTGCCAGCAGTGAAGAAGCGCTATGGGATGAGCAGTTCTTC. Protein product: CASSEEALWDEQFF.

The chain carries TRBV5-1 and TRBJ2-5, with 8 bases lining up with TRBD1. J lost 4 bases, V lost 5 bases, and 13 bases had no gene match. CDR1 and CDR2 from the germline V gene are SGHRS and YFSETQ. This CDR3 has 16 residues. The CDR3 reads CASRPPPQGAGETQYF. In nucleotides, the CDR3 is TGCGCCAGCAGACCTCCACCCCAGGGGGCCGGAGAGACCCAGTACTTC. Supplemented by reference TRBV5-1 and TRBJ2-5, the full variable domain reads KAGVTQTPRYLIKTRGQQVTLSCSPISGHRSVSWYQQTPGQGLQFLFEYFSETQRNKGNFPGRFSGRQFSNSRSEMNVSTLELGDSALYLCASRPPPQGAGETQYFGPGTRLLVL.

The rearrangement joins TRBV7-9 to TRBJ2-4; D is ambiguous. The V end lost 3 bases, the J end lost 0 bases, and 9 bases lay between the germline ends. Germline-derived CDR1 and CDR2 are SEHNR and FQNEAQ (reference sequence). This CDR3 has 15 residues. The CDR3 bases are TGTGCCAGCAGCTTCAACTTTCAAGCCAAAAACATTCAGTACTTC. Translating it yields CASSFNFQAKNIQYF.

V and J are TRBV5-1 and TRBJ1-5; D ambiguous. This CDR3 comprises 13 residues. Looked up from germline, CDR1 is SGHRS and CDR2 is YFSETQ. Trimming stripped 5 bases from V and 5 bases from J, with 11 bases between. DNA for the CDR3: TGCGCCAGCAGGAAAAATACTGATCAGCCCCAGCATTTT. Protein sequence: CASRKNTDQPQHF.

The rearrangement joins TRBV6-5 to TRBJ1-6; D is unresolved. Germline V gene sequence: CDR1 MNHEY, CDR2 SVGAGI. V was trimmed by 8 bases and J by 6 bases, leaving 14 bases between them. The CDR3 length is 14 residues. CDR3 sequence reads: CASSAPEGNSPLHF. DNA for the CDR3: TGTGCCAGCTCCGCCCCGGAGGGTAATTCACCCCTCCACTTT.

This chain joins TRBV4-1 and TRBJ1-1; 8 nucleotides agree with TRBD1. The CDR3 extends over 14 amino acids. The V segment lost 4 bases and the J segment 10 bases; nucleotides outside the gene matches: 11. Germline V lookup: CDR1 MGHRA, CDR2 YSYEKL. CDR3 DNA sequence: TGCGCCAGCAGCCGCACTGAACAGGGGGTGGTAGCTTTCTTT. Protein sequence: CASSRTEQGVVAFF.

The rearrangement uses TRBV3-1 (or the pseudogene TRBV3-2) and TRBJ2-1; 9 nucleotides match TRBD2. This CDR3 is built from 18 residues. Germline CDR1 reads LGHDT; CDR2 reads YNNKEL (reference sequence). After removal of 1 base from V and 4 bases from J, the junction contained 11 bases not matched to a gene. This CDR3 is CASSQVRGTSGSYNEQFF. The CDR3 DNA is TGTGCCAGCAGCCAAGTAAGGGGAACTAGCGGGTCTTACAATGAGCAGTTCTTC.